These 24 T cell receptor beta chains share one sample of origin, sequenced in a study of cytomegalovirus exposure and HLA in healthy donors (dated by TCRdb to about 2017). The protocol used for the library was the immunoSEQ multiplex PCR assay. For the multiplex PCR, a mixture combining 60 forward primers for TCR Vbeta segments and 13 reverse primers for TCR Jbeta segments was used. TCRdb's version of the immuneACCESS table is confined to in-frame rearrangements and falls short of the full clone set. An unresolved V gene accounts for under half of the shortfall where checked; the remainder is of unknown origin. This sample holds over 140,000 clones; 70% to 85% were observed only once. The top ten hold roughly 1.4% of the sample. The source material was PBMCs. These receptors were collected from a man between 25 and 39 years old in good health and CMV-seropositive.

The V and J genes are TRBV19 and TRBJ1-4; D is ambiguous. CDR1 and CDR2 from the germline V gene are LNHDA and SQIVND (reference sequence). The CDR3 covers 15 residues. Trimming took off 0 bases at V and 5 bases at J, with 10 bases between the two ends. CDR3 sequence reads: CASSIDGRSNEKLFF. The CDR3 bases are TGTGCCAGTAGTATAGATGGCAGGTCAAATGAAAAACTGTTTTTT.

This clone was observed a handful of times. The chain has TRBV5-4 and TRBJ1-2; unclear D gene. This CDR3 contains 15 residues. CDR1 is SGHNT and CDR2 is YYREEE in the germline V gene (reference sequence). V was trimmed by 6 bases and J by 3 bases, leaving 18 bases between them. The CDR3 sequence is CASTSYEGHYYGYTF. The CDR3, as DNA: TGTGCCAGCACCTCTTATGAGGGCCACTACTATGGCTACACCTTC.

This rearrangement joins TRBV4-1 to TRBJ2-3, with 12 bases lining up with TRBD2. Germline trimming cut 0 bases from V and 2 bases from J; bases unmatched to any gene: 3. The CDR3 has 17 amino acids. Germline CDR1 is MGHRA and CDR2 is YSYEKL. The CDR3 DNA reads as TGCGCCAGCAGCCAAGACGGACTAGCGGGGAACACAGATACGCAGTATTTT. Translation gives CASSQDGLAGNTDTQYF.

The J gene is TRBJ1-2, the V gene TRBV7-9; D remains unclear. This CDR3 is 13 amino acids long. Per the germline V gene, CDR1 is SEHNR and CDR2 is FQNEAQ (reference sequence). The V gene lost 1 base and the J gene lost 7 bases, with 10 bases spanning the gap. The CDR3 DNA reads as TGTGCCAGCAGCTTAGGGGAGGAGGCTGGCTACACCTTC. Translation: CASSLGEEAGYTF.

This rearrangement joins TRBV5-1 to TRBJ1-3, with 9 bases lining up with TRBD1. Germline V gene sequence: CDR1 SGHRS, CDR2 YFSETQ. This CDR3 region has 16 residues. The junction had 5 bases not matched to a gene; V was cut back by 2 bases and J by 2 bases. The DNA for the CDR3 is TGCGCCAGCAGCTTATTGGGACAGGGTACTGGAAACACCATATATTTT. Amino acids: CASSLLGQGTGNTIYF. Variable domain in full (rest from reference TRBV5-1 and TRBJ1-3): KAGVTQTPRYLIKTRGQQVTLSCSPISGHRSVSWYQQTPGQGLQFLFEYFSETQRNKGNFPGRFSGRQFSNSRSEMNVSTLELGDSALYLCASSLLGQGTGNTIYFGEGSWLTVV.

This chain uses TRBV19 with TRBJ2-3; 8 bases are shared with TRBD1. Germline V gives CDR1 LNHDA, CDR2 SQIVND (reference sequence). The CDR3 sequence is 14 residues long. V lost 3 bases, J lost 2 bases, and 1 base stayed unmatched. CDR3 bases: TGTGCCAGTAGTATGACAGGGGCCACAGATACGCAGTATTTT. This encodes CASSMTGATDTQYF.

V usage is TRBV5-5 and J usage is TRBJ1-2; D uncertain. The CDR3 loop spans 13 amino acids. Germline assignment: CDR1 SGHKS and CDR2 YYEKEE (reference sequence). Trimming removed 0 bases at V and 1 base at J, with 4 bases between. CDR3 nucleotides: TGTGCCAGCAGCTTGGTCGTTAACTATGGCTACACCTTC. The encoded protein is CASSLVVNYGYTF.

As concerns this clone: This same CDR3 is encoded by further DNA sequences in the sample. The CDR3 region has the DNA TGCGCCAGCAGCTTGGGGCAACGCTATGGCTACACCTTC. Translated, it gives CASSLGQRYGYTF. This chain links TRBV5-1 with TRBJ1-2, with D hard to call. V gave up 0 bases and J gave up 4 bases, with 7 bases separating them. This CDR3 is built from 13 residues. The germline V gene has CDR1 SGHRS and CDR2 YFSETQ.

This clone was detected ten times or more. The chain carries TRBV19 and TRBJ1-1; unclear D gene. There are 16 residues in the CDR3. CDR1 and CDR2 (germline): LNHDA, SQIVND (reference sequence). V was pared by 5 bases and J by 0 bases, with 16 bases between. CDR3 sequence (DNA): TGTGCCAGTAGTTTCCAAGTCCAATACATGAACACTGAAGCTTTCTTT. Translated: CASSFQVQYMNTEAFF.

The chain has TRBV29-1 and TRBJ2-5; D possibly corresponds to TRBD1 (6 bases). The closer fit of TRBJ2-7 to the DNA end suggests the J call may be wrong. Germline assignment: CDR1 SQVTM and CDR2 ANQGSEA. This CDR3 is 15 amino acids long. The CDR3 DNA follows: TGCAGCGTTGAAACCCGTGGACAGCCCCCTGACGAGCAGTACTTC. It specifies CSVETRGQPPDEQYF.

The rearrangement joins TRBV5-8 to TRBJ2-7, with 14 nucleotides matching TRBD2. Trimming at V came to 4 bases and at J to 2 bases, leaving 8 bases not matched to a gene. The V gene's germline CDR1 is SGHTS and CDR2 YDEGEE. The CDR3 extends over 17 amino acids. The CDR3 DNA is TGTGCCAGCAGCCCGGGACTAGCGGGAGAGGTTACCTACGAGCAGTACTTC. Translated: CASSPGLAGEVTYEQYF. The variable domain in full, with the rest retrieved from reference TRBV5-8 and TRBJ2-7, is EAGVTQSPTHLIKTRGQQATLRCSPISGHTSVYWYQQALGLGLQFLLWYDEGEERNRGNFPPRFSGRQFPNYSSELNVNALELEDSALYLCASSPGLAGEVTYEQYFGPGTRLTVT.

The rearrangement uses TRBV7-9 and TRBJ2-7, with D tentatively TRBD2 (5 bases). Trimming pared 6 bases from V and 9 bases from J, leaving 24 bases between. Per germline, CDR1 SEHNR and CDR2 FQNEAQ (reference sequence). The CDR3 runs 15 residues. CDR3 coding DNA: TGTGCCAGCAGAATGGTGGTAGCGAGCACCGACGGGCAGTACTTC. Translated: CASRMVVASTDGQYF.

This clone was detected many times. The CDR3 DNA sequence: TGTGCCAGCAGTTACGGGGGACAGAAGTTGGGCACTGAAGCTTTCTTT. This encodes CASSYGGQKLGTEAFF. V gene TRBV6-5 combines with J gene TRBJ1-1, with TRBD1 matching over 7 bases. The V segment lost 2 bases and the J segment 4 bases; nucleotides outside the gene matches: 10. CDR1 MNHEY and CDR2 SVGAGI come from the germline V gene. This CDR3 spans 16 amino acids.

The V gene is TRBV5-4, the J gene TRBJ2-1, with 7 bases identical to TRBD1. Trimming at V came to 4 bases and at J to 5 bases, leaving 9 bases not matched to a gene. CDR1 is SGHNT and CDR2 is YYREEE in the germline V gene (reference sequence). The CDR3 is made up of 15 amino acids. CDR3 coding DNA: TGTGCCAGCAGCCGCCCCGGACAGGAGGACAATGAGCAGTTCTTC. Amino acid sequence: CASSRPGQEDNEQFF.

V is TRBV28 and J is TRBJ1-6, with 7 positions matching TRBD1. The germline V gene encodes CDR1 MDHEN and CDR2 SYDVKM. Trimming removed 2 bases from V and 8 bases from J; junction bases left unmatched: 9. The CDR3 loop spans 16 amino acids. CDR3 protein: CASSLGGGEVHSPLHF. Written as DNA, the CDR3 is TGTGCCAGCAGTTTAGGAGGGGGCGAGGTCCATTCACCCCTCCACTTT.

This rearrangement joins TRBV28 to TRBJ1-6; no clear D gene. The germline gives CDR1 MDHEN, CDR2 SYDVKM. V was shortened by 6 bases and J by 6 bases, with 12 bases between the two germline ends. The CDR3 extends over 14 amino acids. CDR3 sequence: CASRRFTGNSPLHF. The CDR3 DNA follows: TGTGCCAGCAGAAGATTTACGGGTAATTCACCCCTCCACTTT.

V and J are TRBV27 and TRBJ1-6; 10 bases map to TRBD1. The germline V gene has CDR1 MNHEY and CDR2 SMNVEV (reference sequence). This CDR3 spans 15 amino acids. V shed 3 bases, J shed 10 bases, and the junction held 6 bases outside the gene matches. CDR3 coding DNA: TGTGCCAGCAGTTTGGACCGGGACAGGGGATCACCCCTCCACTTT. Residues: CASSLDRDRGSPLHF.

The chain carries TRBV9 and TRBJ1-3, with unresolved D. V lost 0 bases and J lost 1, with 5 bases in between. The CDR3 covers 14 residues. Germline loops: CDR1 SGDLS, CDR2 YYNGEE. The CDR3: CASSVAGSGNTIYF. CDR3 in DNA: TGTGCCAGCAGCGTAGCCGGGTCTGGAAACACCATATATTTT.

The V call is TRBV14, the J call TRBJ1-3; no reliable D call. CDR1 SGHDN and CDR2 FVKESK come from the germline V gene. Trimming took 4 bases from V and 0 from J, leaving 16 bases between them. The CDR3 sequence is 17 residues long. This CDR3 reads CASSPMPGSISGNTIYF. The CDR3 DNA reads as TGTGCCAGCAGCCCCATGCCGGGGTCTATCTCTGGAAACACCATATATTTT.

The chain has TRBV7-7 and TRBJ2-1; possible D gene TRBD2, 6 bases. The CDR3 is 17 residues long. Germline CDR1 SSHAT, CDR2 FNYEAQ (reference sequence). Deletions cut 1 base from V and 0 bases from J, with 13 bases between. The CDR3 loop reads CASSLDMEGSSYNEQFF. The CDR3 coding sequence is TGTGCCAGCAGCTTAGATATGGAGGGAAGCTCCTACAATGAGCAGTTCTTC.

The genes are TRBV28 and TRBJ2-5, with 7 bases lining up with TRBD2. The DNA end is more similar to TRBJ2-7, so the J call may be wrong. This CDR3 has 16 amino acids. The germline gives CDR1 MDHEN, CDR2 SYDVKM. The CDR3 reads CASSPSALANSYEQYF. DNA of the CDR3: TGTGCCAGCAGCCCCAGCGCACTAGCGAACTCCTACGAGCAGTACTTC.

V and J are TRBV29-1 and TRBJ2-5; D not certain. V lost 8 bases and J 1 base, leaving 8 bases between the germline ends. Germline lookup yields CDR1 SQVTM and CDR2 ANQGSEA. This CDR3 has 11 amino acids. CDR3 sequence: CSPLTQETQYF. The CDR3 coding sequence is TGCAGCCCTCTAACCCAAGAGACCCAGTACTTC.

This clone has only a few counts. The gene calls are TRBV6-1 and TRBJ2-7; D may be TRBD1 (6 bases). This CDR3 has 14 residues. The V gene's germline CDR1 is MNHNS and CDR2 SASEGT. Deletions cut 3 bases from V and 6 bases from J, with 15 bases between. The CDR3 DNA is TGTGCCAGCAGTGACCTAGGGGGTCCGTCCGAGCAGTACTTC. Amino acid sequence: CASSDLGGPSEQYF.

This clone was seen only a few times. The rearrangement joins TRBV28 to TRBJ1-1; D is undetermined. The CDR3 extends over 14 amino acids. Trimming left V 5 bases short and J 1 base short, with 11 bases between. Looked up from germline, CDR1 is MDHEN and CDR2 is SYDVKM. The CDR3, as DNA: TGTGCCAGCAGTCATCAGGTCTCGAACACTGAAGCTTTCTTT. It is translated as CASSHQVSNTEAFF.